This T cell receptor beta chain stems from a study of T cell changes during pregnancy in multiple sclerosis. There are 17 residues in the CDR3. CDR1 GTSNPN and CDR2 SVGIG come from the germline V gene (reference sequence). Trimming cost V 4 bases and J 2 bases, with 20 bases left between them. Sequencing was performed with immunoSEQ multiplex PCR; in TCRdb, only in-frame clones are kept and a portion is missing. The repertoire has 91,000 or so clones, 85% to 95% of them found once; the top ten carry more than 2%. The source of this sequence is a female donor with multiple sclerosis, enrolled in a pregnancy study. Sequences were derived from peripheral blood, sampled after pregnancy. The rearrangement links TRBV30 to TRBJ2-2, with D tentatively TRBD2 (5 bases). The CDR3 sequence is CAWTVGPKGVNTGELFF. The DNA of the CDR3 is TGTGCCTGGACTGTTGGTCCCAAGGGAGTTAACACCGGGGAGCTGTTTTTT. The full variable domain, its missing parts supplied by reference TRBV30 and TRBJ2-2, is SQTIHQWPATLVQPVGSPLSLECTVEGTSNPNLYWYRQAAGRGLQLLFYSVGIGQISSEVPQNLSASRPQDRQFILSSKKLLLSDSGFYLCAWTVGPKGVNTGELFFGEGSRLTVL.